Following are 17 T cell receptor beta chains from one sample sequenced in a study of blood T cell repertoires in COVID-19. Sequencing used immunoSEQ multiplex PCR; TCRdb keeps in-frame clones, though not all of them. The data hold 200,000 to 300,000 clones, with approximately 90% observed a single time. Sequencing was carried out using peripheral blood. These TCRs come from a woman between 40 and 50 years old with acute or convalescent COVID-19.

This clone appeared a few times. The rearrangement joins TRBV5-1 to TRBJ2-1, with 9 bases that match TRBD2. Trimming took 4 bases from V and 5 from J; bases not matched to a gene: 4. This CDR3 region has 14 residues. Germline CDR1 reads SGHRS; CDR2 reads YFSETQ. The CDR3 here is CASSPGTSHNEQFF. Here the CDR3 DNA reads TGCGCCAGCAGCCCCGGGACTAGCCACAATGAGCAGTTCTTC. The full variable domain, rest sourced from reference TRBV5-1 and TRBJ2-1, is KAGVTQTPRYLIKTRGQQVTLSCSPISGHRSVSWYQQTPGQGLQFLFEYFSETQRNKGNFPGRFSGRQFSNSRSEMNVSTLELGDSALYLCASSPGTSHNEQFFGPGTRLTVL.

This sequence joins TRBV15 and TRBJ1-2; possible D gene TRBD1, 6 bases. Germline CDR1 LNHNV, CDR2 YYDKDF (reference sequence). The CDR3 has 14 residues. V lost 5 bases, J lost 5 bases, and 15 bases lay in between. The CDR3 DNA follows: TGTGCCACCAGCTCCCGGACAGCTACATATGGCTACACCTTC. It translates to CATSSRTATYGYTF. The variable domain in full, with the rest retrieved from reference TRBV15 and TRBJ1-2, is DAMVIQNPRYQVTQFGKPVTLSCSQTLNHNVMYWYQQKSSQAPKLLFHYYDKDFNNEADTPDNFQSRRPNTSFCFLDIRSPGLGDTAMYLCATSSRTATYGYTFGSGTRLTVV.

The CDR3 DNA sequence: TGTGGGGCGGGACAGGTCAACAATCAGCCCCAGCATTTT. Its translation: CGAGQVNNQPQHF. The J gene is TRBJ1-5, the V gene TRBV28, with 8 positions matching TRBD1. Germline values: CDR1 MDHEN, CDR2 SYDVKM. The CDR3 loop spans 13 amino acids.

The chain has TRBV5-1 and TRBJ2-3, with 9 bases that match TRBD1. This CDR3 is built from 15 residues. Germline CDR1 is SGHRS and CDR2 is YFSETQ. The V segment lost 2 bases and the J segment 5 bases; nucleotides outside the gene matches: 6. CDR3 sequence: CASSLWDREIDTQYF. CDR3 nucleotide sequence: TGCGCCAGCAGCTTATGGGACAGGGAGATAGATACGCAGTATTTT.

The V call is TRBV14, the J call TRBJ1-1; 8 nucleotides line up with TRBD1. Losses at the gene ends were 4 bases for V and 4 bases for J; bases not matched to a gene: 8. CDR3 size: 15 residues. Germline CDR1 and CDR2: SGHDN and FVKESK. The CDR3 loop reads CASSRITGGPTEAFF. The CDR3 bases are TGTGCCAGCAGCCGCATTACAGGGGGACCCACTGAAGCTTTCTTT.

The chain combines TRBV5-1 with TRBJ2-3, with 10 bases fitting TRBD2. Germline CDR1 and CDR2: SGHRS and YFSETQ. Germline trimming cut 4 bases from V and 2 bases from J; bases unmatched to any gene: 4. This CDR3 comprises 15 residues. The CDR3 nucleotides are TGCGCCAGCAGCGTTAGCGGGGGGACCACAGATACGCAGTATTTT. Translation gives CASSVSGGTTDTQYF.

Only one count was recorded for this clone. DNA for the CDR3: TGTGCCAGCAGTTCAGGCAGGCCTATGAACACTGAAGCTTTCTTT. It translates to CASSSGRPMNTEAFF. J is TRBJ1-1 and V is TRBV6-2 or TRBV6-3; D ambiguous. The V gene lost 4 bases and the J gene lost 0 bases, with 12 bases spanning the gap. The CDR3 consists of 15 residues. Germline V gene sequence: CDR1 MNHEY, CDR2 SVGEGT.

Written as DNA, the CDR3 is TGTGCCATCAGCCCGGGACAGGGGAGGGAAAAACTGTTTTTT. This encodes CAISPGQGREKLFF. V is TRBV10-3 and J is TRBJ1-4, with 10 bases aligning to TRBD1. This CDR3 is built from 14 residues. CDR1 is ENHRY, CDR2 SYGVKD, per germline. V lost 6 bases to trimming and J lost 8 bases; unmatched junction nucleotides: 6.

The chain carries TRBV7-8 and TRBJ1-2, with D unresolved. V gave up 2 bases and J gave up 7 bases, with 17 bases separating them. Germline V gene sequence: CDR1 SGHVS, CDR2 FQNEAQ. The CDR3 has 15 amino acids. The CDR3 DNA reads as TGTGCCAGCAGCTTAAGTATTCGAGGGAATGGTGGCTACACCTTC. The encoded protein is CASSLSIRGNGGYTF.

The chain employs TRBV3-1 (or the pseudogene TRBV3-2) and TRBJ1-2; tentative D call: TRBD1 (5 bases). Germline V gene data show CDR1 as LGHDT and CDR2 as YNNKEL (reference sequence). The CDR3 spans 16 residues. V lost 2 bases and J 2 bases, leaving 15 bases between the germline ends. CDR3: CASSQSLEGLNYGYTF. The CDR3 DNA follows: TGTGCCAGCAGCCAAAGTTTGGAGGGGCTGAACTATGGCTACACCTTC.

V is TRBV6-2 or TRBV6-3 and J is TRBJ1-2; no firm D call. Germline V gives CDR1 MNHEY, CDR2 SVGEGT. V lost 2 bases to trimming and J lost 0 bases, with 10 bases between them. The CDR3 runs 15 residues. CDR3 sequence reads: CASSYASTSNYGYTF. The CDR3 DNA reads as TGTGCCAGCAGTTACGCGAGTACCTCTAACTATGGCTACACCTTC.

The chain has TRBV11-2 and TRBJ1-1, with unresolved D. V gave up 3 bases and J gave up 1 base, with 12 bases separating them. The CDR3 is 15 amino acids. Germline CDR1 is SGHAT and CDR2 is FQNNGV. In nucleotides, the CDR3 is TGTGCCAGCAGCTTTATGGGCCACCAGAACACTGAAGCTTTCTTT. As protein: CASSFMGHQNTEAFF. The variable domain in full, completed from reference TRBV11-2 and TRBJ1-1, reads EAGVAQSPRYKIIEKRQSVAFWCNPISGHATLYWYQQILGQGPKLLIQFQNNGVVDDSQLPKDRFSAERLKGVDSTLKIQPAKLEDSAVYLCASSFMGHQNTEAFFGQGTRLTVV.

This clone was observed a handful of times. This rearrangement joins TRBV7-2 to TRBJ1-5; possibly TRBD1 for D (6 bases). Trimming cost V 5 bases and J 2 bases, with 10 bases left between them. This CDR3 comprises 14 residues. CDR1 is SGHTA, CDR2 FQGNSA, per germline. CDR3 in DNA: TGTGCCAGCAGCACCTCAGGGGGCAATCAGCCCCAGCATTTT. This gives the protein CASSTSGGNQPQHF.

Written as DNA, the CDR3 is TGCAGCGTTGTCCGCAGGGGGCGCGAAGAGACCCAGTACTTC. The encoded protein is CSVVRRGREETQYF. This sequence joins TRBV29-1 and TRBJ2-5; 8 positions match TRBD1. This CDR3 is 14 amino acids long. V gave up 4 bases and J gave up 3 bases; unmatched junction bases: 7. Germline values: CDR1 SQVTM, CDR2 ANQGSEA. The full variable domain, in which reference TRBV29-1 and TRBJ2-5 provide the parts outside the CDR3, is SAVISQKPSRDICQRGTSLTIQCQVDSQVTMMFWYRQQPGQSLTLIATANQGSEATYESGFVIDKFPISRPNLTFSTLTVSNMSPEDSSIYLCSVVRRGREETQYFGPGTRLLVL.

The chain combines TRBV6-6 with TRBJ2-6; perhaps D is TRBD1 or TRBD2 (5 bases each). CDR1 is MNHNY and CDR2 is SVGAGI in the germline V gene (reference sequence). Deletions cut 7 bases from V and 0 bases from J, with 19 bases between. The CDR3 consists of 18 residues. This chain's CDR3 is CASTREGRASSGANVLTF. CDR3 nucleotide sequence: TGTGCCAGCACTCGGGAAGGCAGGGCTAGCTCTGGGGCCAACGTCCTGACTTTC.

This sequence joins TRBV30 and TRBJ2-3, with D possibly matching TRBD1 (7 bases). CDR1 and CDR2 (germline): GTSNPN, SVGIG (reference sequence). V lost 3 bases to trimming and J lost 0 bases, with 31 bases between them. This CDR3 region has 21 residues. CDR3 in amino acids: CAWSGSHRSRGSRGSTDTQYF. The CDR3, as DNA: TGTGCCTGGAGCGGGAGCCATAGAAGCAGGGGGAGCCGAGGGAGCACAGATACGCAGTATTTT.

J is TRBJ1-2 and V is TRBV30; the D is unclear. The CDR3 runs 13 residues. CDR1 and CDR2 (germline): GTSNPN, SVGIG (reference sequence). V was cut by 0 bases and J by 2 bases, with 7 bases left in between. DNA for the CDR3: TGTGCCTGGAGTGTACTACGGAACTATGGCTACACCTTC. This translates into CAWSVLRNYGYTF.